What follows is one T cell receptor (beta chain) and its context. This clone was detected only once. The clone's antigen remains unknown. Base qualities are not provided; no much larger clone lies one nucleotide away. Libraries were made using the immunoSEQ multiplex PCR assay. The source is immuneACCESS, and TCRdb retained only in-frame sequences with V and J called. Part of the clones is not carried over; for the studies checked, unresolved V genes explain less than half of this, and the remainder is unexplained. The sample records roughly 560,000 clones, approximately 80% of which are singletons. 0.013% of the sample is taken by the ten largest. The data belong to a study of shared T cell receptors in the human thymus (dated by TCRdb to the early 2020s). Background on the whole study: The study examined how self-reactive, shared T-cell receptor alpha chains are generated in the human thymus.

Trimming costs V 1 base and J 6 bases, and their ends lie 5 bases apart. Sequences MNHNS (CDR1) and SASEGT (CDR2) are obtained from the germline V gene. From the cysteine up to the phenylalanine, the CDR3 has a length of 12 residues. Only the CDR3 region is kept as DNA, spanning 36 bases read in frame from base 1. These data were also reused for a study on human thymus T cells. The second paper further reports: The donors were immunologically healthy infants in Finland who had open corrective cardiac surgery for congenital heart defects. The thymus tissue came from surgical resects taken out during corrective cardiac surgery. V and J gene segment usage appeared biased in both thymic and peripheral blood repertoires. The related research reported highly overlapping thymic TCR repertoires among unrelated individuals. The study characterized TCR alpha and beta repertoires from about 8 infant thymus samples and a few related peripheral blood samples. Donor ages ranging from roughly 6 to 250 days were recorded, and more than five male and a couple of female infants were included in the cohort. Thymocytes were released mechanically from tissue and stored at -70 °C as pellets of about 10-34 million cells. A QIAsymphony instrument was used to extract genomic DNA from the frozen cell pellets. The immunoSEQ multiplex PCR assay was used to amplify the TCRB and TCRAD loci from a standardized quantity of quality-controlled genomic DNA. The V(D)J region was spanned by amplicons of a length sufficient to cover the CDR3 and to identify V and J genes. The amplicons were sequenced on an Illumina platform via the commercial immunoSEQ service. Primer bias and sequencing errors were corrected using previously described methods, and TCRAD and TCRB definitions followed the IMGT database. immunoSEQ Analyzer 3.0 and VDJTools were used for repertoire analysis, which covered basic statistics, V/J segment usage, diversity estimates, rarefaction and pairwise overlap. Diversity was estimated using the Chao1, ChaoE, Efron-Thisted, Shannon and inverse Simpson indices, and was also estimated on datasets down-sampled to the size of the smallest sample. Repertoire overlap was assessed by strict matching of CDR3 nucleotide sequence, V gene and J gene, and clustering was done by Jaccard-based multidimensional scaling. On average, thymus samples yielded roughly 800,000 unique TCRB clonotypes, whereas blood samples yielded some 85,000.

The sequence was collected from a boy under two years old with a congenital heart defect. Donor details come from another sample of the same person, matched by shared clones. Sequences were obtained from thymocytes. This chain is built from TRBV6-1 and TRBJ2-3, with the D gene call left open. The DNA is as follows: TGTGCCAGCAGTGAAGAGAGGGATACGCAGTATTTT. This translates into CASSEERDTQYF.